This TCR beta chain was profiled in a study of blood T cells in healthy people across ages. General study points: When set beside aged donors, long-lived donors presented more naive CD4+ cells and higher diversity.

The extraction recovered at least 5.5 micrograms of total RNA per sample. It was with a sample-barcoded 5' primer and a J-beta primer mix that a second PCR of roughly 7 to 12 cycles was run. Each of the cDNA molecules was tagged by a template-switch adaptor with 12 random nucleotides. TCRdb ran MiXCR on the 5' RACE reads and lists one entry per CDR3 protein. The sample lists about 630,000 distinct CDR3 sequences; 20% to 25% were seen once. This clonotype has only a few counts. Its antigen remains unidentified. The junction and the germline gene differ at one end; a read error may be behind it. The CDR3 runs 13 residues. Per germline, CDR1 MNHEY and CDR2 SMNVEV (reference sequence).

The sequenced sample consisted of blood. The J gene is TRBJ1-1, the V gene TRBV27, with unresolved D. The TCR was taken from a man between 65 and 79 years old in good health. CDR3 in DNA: TGTGCCAGCAGTTTGATGGTGAACGCTGAAGCTTTCTTT. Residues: CASSLMVNAEAFF.